Sequencing of this T cell receptor beta chain was carried out in a study of beta chain features in type 1 diabetes (dated by TCRdb to 2017 to 2018). Looking at the study overall: Mean age, gender distribution, total cell number and subset yield did not differ between patients and healthy donors. The study compared the TCRB repertoires of sorted circulating CD4+ T cell subsets in recently diagnosed type 1 diabetes patients with those in matched healthy donors. A total of roughly 100 million sorted cells were examined across all samples, and RNA yield correlated strongly with the number of cells per subset. Regulatory and stem cell-like memory subsets were obtained from only 8 patients and about eight healthy donors, while naive and central memory subsets were obtained from all 30 or so donors. The full study reports these points: Because the HLA sub-analyses included only small numbers of individuals, any influence of HLA type on TCRB rearrangement was left unresolved. In all four CD4+ subsets, TCRB CDR3 length was moderately but significantly shorter in type 1 diabetes patients. The naive, central memory and regulatory TCRB repertoires appeared to resemble one another more closely among patients than among healthy donors. Because cDNA rather than genomic DNA was sequenced, highly expressing activated cells could have been over-represented, although no difference in activation and CD3 levels was found between groups. PCR might favor shorter templates, but patient and control samples were amplified and corrected together, so any skew would affect both groups equally. At VDJ recombination sites, type 1 diabetes patients had fewer insertions and more deleted nucleotides, which implies abnormalities in thymic rearrangement.

CDR1 and CDR2 are drawn from the germline V gene: MGHDK, SYGVNS. The CDR3, cysteine through phenylalanine, is 14 amino acids long. Only the CDR3 DNA stays, 42 bases, in frame from base 1. Trimming at the junction amounts to 3 bases on V and 8 bases on J, and the germline ends lie 13 bases apart. Each donor gave one peripheral blood draw, approximately 0.11 L on average, collected into heparinised tubes. Naive, central memory, regulatory and stem cell-like memory CD4+ T cells were sorted on a BD FACSAria II using a panel including CD45RO, CCR7, CD25, CD127, CD95 and CD27. Purity was above 95% for every sorted population. PBMCs were separated immediately by Lymphoprep density gradient centrifugation and were stained directly, without being cultured. To minimize batch effects, samples were stained and sorted in pairs, one healthy donor with one patient per experiment. The entire isolated RNA was reverse transcribed using the High Capacity cDNA Reverse Transcription Kit, and thus expressed TCRB transcripts were sequenced. Deep immunoSEQ sequencing was performed on naive, central memory and regulatory T cell samples, with an average of around 3.5 million total reads per sample. Sorted cells were lysed in RLT buffer, and RNA was extracted using DNase-treated RNeasy Micro or Mini kits according to cell number. To prevent cross-contamination, every cell subset was processed on its own, while patient and healthy donor samples were processed together. The immunoSEQ multiplex PCR was used to amplify TCRB sequences from cDNA, generating 87-bp fragments that spanned the CDR3 region. Sequencing of the amplicons was performed on the Illumina HiSeq platform. For the original study's pipeline: PCR bias was corrected computationally using synthetic template baselines, and reads within Hamming distance 2 were collapsed, with unmergeable singletons discarded. By aligning reads against IMGT, V, D and J genes, CDR3 length, and insertions or deletions at six rearrangement sites were assigned. Within each subset, clonotype counts were normalized to sorted cell number, and only after that were true diversity and Gini coefficients computed with the tcR R package. The overlap coefficient, calculated on TCRB nucleotide sequences, was used to quantify repertoire sharing. Entries here come from immuneACCESS through TCRdb and include only in-frame sequences with V and J called. Some clones fail to appear in such tables; in the studies checked, an unresolved V gene covers under half of the shortfall, and the cause of the remainder is unknown. That table is the source of V, J and clone size, and D and trimming were worked out from the DNA. In this sample the table shows around 300,000 clones, 8% of which occur a single time. Together, the top ten hold approximately 1% of the sample.

This clone was counted a few times. Its antigen target is currently unknown. Base-call qualities are not available, and no considerably larger clone is one nucleotide away. The receptor chain draws on TRBV25-1 and TRBJ1-4; TRBD1 is a possible D gene, resting on 5 matching bases. This TCR was sampled from a woman aged 18-35 years in good health. The sample consisted of central memory CD4+ T cells from blood. Here the CDR3 is given as CASSDLQGVEKLFF. The nucleotides are TGTGCCAGCAGTGATCTCCAGGGTGTAGAAAAACTGTTTTTT.